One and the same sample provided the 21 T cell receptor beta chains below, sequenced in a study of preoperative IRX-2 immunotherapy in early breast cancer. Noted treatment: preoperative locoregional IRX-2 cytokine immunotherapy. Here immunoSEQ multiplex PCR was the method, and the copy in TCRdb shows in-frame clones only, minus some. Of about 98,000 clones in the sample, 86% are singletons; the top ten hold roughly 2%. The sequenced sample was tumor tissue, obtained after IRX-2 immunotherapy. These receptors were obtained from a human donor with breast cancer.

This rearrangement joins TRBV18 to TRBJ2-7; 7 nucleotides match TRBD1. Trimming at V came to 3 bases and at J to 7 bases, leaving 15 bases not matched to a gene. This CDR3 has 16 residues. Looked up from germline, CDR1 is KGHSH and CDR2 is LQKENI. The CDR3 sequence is CASSPPFRQGVREQYF. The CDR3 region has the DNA TGTGCCAGCTCACCCCCCTTCCGACAGGGCGTACGGGAGCAGTACTTC.

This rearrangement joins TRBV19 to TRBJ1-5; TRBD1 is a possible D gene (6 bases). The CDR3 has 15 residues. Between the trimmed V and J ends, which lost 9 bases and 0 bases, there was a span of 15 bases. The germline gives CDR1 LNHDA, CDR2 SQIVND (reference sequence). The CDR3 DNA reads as TGTGCCAGCTACGGGACACCGAATAGCAATCAGCCCCAGCATTTT. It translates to CASYGTPNSNQPQHF.

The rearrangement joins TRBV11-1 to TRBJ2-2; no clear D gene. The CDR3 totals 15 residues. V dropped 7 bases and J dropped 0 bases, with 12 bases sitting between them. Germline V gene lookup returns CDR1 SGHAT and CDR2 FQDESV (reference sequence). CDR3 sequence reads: CASTGGEANTGELFF. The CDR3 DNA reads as TGTGCCAGCACTGGTGGCGAGGCGAACACCGGGGAGCTGTTTTTT.

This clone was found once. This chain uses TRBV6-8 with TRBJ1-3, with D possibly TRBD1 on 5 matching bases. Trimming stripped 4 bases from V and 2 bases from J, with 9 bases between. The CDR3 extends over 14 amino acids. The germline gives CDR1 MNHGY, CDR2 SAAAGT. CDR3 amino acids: CASSSSGTGNTIYF. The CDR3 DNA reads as TGTGCCAGCAGTTCTTCAGGGACTGGAAACACCATATATTTT.

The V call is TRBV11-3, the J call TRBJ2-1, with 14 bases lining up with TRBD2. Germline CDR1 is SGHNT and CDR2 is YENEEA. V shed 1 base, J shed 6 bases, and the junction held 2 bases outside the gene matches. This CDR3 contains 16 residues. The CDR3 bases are TGTGCCAGCAGCTTAGTAGGGACTAGCGGGGGCAATGAGCAGTTCTTC. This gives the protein CASSLVGTSGGNEQFF.

This CDR3 is CSTPGGNTEAFF. The CDR3, as DNA: TGCAGCACGCCGGGGGGTAACACTGAAGCTTTCTTT. The chain links TRBV29-1 to TRBJ1-1; possible D gene TRBD1, 5 bases. This CDR3 spans 12 amino acids. V dropped 8 bases and J dropped 2 bases, with 12 bases sitting between them. Germline V gene data show CDR1 as SQVTM and CDR2 as ANQGSEA.

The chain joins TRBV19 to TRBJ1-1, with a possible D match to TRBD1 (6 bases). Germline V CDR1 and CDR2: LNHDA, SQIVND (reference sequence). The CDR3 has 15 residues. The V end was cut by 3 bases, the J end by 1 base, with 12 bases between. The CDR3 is CASSIGGRGNTEAFF. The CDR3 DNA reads TGTGCCAGTAGTATCGGGGGCAGGGGGAACACTGAAGCTTTCTTT.

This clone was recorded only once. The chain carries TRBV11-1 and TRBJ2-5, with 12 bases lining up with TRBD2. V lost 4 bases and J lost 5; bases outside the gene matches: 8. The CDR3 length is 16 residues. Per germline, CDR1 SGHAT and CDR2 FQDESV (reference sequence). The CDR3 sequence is CASSSRTSGTRETQYF. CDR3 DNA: TGTGCCAGCAGCTCTCGGACTAGCGGGACTAGGGAGACCCAGTACTTC. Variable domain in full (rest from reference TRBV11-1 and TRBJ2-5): EAEVAQSPRYKITEKSQAVAFWCDPISGHATLYWYRQILGQGPELLVQFQDESVVDDSQLPKDRFSAERLKGVDSTLKIQPAELGDSAMYLCASSSRTSGTRETQYFGPGTRLLVL.

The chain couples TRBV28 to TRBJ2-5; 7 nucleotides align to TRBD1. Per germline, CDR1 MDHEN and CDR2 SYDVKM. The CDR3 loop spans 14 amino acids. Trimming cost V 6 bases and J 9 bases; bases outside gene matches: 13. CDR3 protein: CASSQDRVQRAQYF. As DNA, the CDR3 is TGTGCCAGCAGCCAAGACAGGGTCCAACGGGCCCAGTACTTC.

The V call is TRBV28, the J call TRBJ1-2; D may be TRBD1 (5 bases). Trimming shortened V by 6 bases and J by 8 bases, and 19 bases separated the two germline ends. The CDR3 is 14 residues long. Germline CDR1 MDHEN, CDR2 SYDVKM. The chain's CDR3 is CASRPQTAIVGYTF. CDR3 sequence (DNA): TGTGCCAGCAGGCCTCAGACAGCAATTGTAGGCTACACCTTC.

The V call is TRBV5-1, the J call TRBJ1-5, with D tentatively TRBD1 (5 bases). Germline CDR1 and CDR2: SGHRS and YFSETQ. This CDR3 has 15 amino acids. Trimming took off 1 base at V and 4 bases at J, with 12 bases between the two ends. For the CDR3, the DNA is TGCGCCAGCAGCTTGACTCCTGGGGGAAATCAGCCCCAGCATTTT. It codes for CASSLTPGGNQPQHF.

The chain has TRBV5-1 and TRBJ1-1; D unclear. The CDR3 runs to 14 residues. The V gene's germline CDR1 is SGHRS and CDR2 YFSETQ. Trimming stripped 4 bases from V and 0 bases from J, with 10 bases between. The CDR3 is CASSKTGVNTEAFF. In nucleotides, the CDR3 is TGCGCCAGCAGCAAGACCGGGGTGAACACTGAAGCTTTCTTT.

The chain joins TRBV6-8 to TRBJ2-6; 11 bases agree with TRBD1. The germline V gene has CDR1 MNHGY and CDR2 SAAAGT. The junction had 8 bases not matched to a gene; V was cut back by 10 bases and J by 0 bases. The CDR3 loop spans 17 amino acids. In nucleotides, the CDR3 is TGTGCCATCAGGGGGACAGGGGGTGCCTCTGGGGCCAACGTCCTGACTTTC. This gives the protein CAIRGTGGASGANVLTF.

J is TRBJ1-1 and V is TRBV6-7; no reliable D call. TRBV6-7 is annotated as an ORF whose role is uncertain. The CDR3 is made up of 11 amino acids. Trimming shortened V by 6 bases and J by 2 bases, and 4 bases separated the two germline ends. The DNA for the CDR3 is TGTGCCAGCAGATTAAACACTGAAGCTTTCTTT. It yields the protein CASRLNTEAFF.

The CDR3 loop is CASSLKARDTEAFF. As DNA, the CDR3 is TGTGCCAGCAGCTTAAAGGCCAGAGACACTGAAGCTTTCTTT. This chain joins TRBV7-6 and TRBJ1-1, with D uncertain. The germline CDR1 and CDR2 sequences are SGHVS and FNYEAQ. V lost 2 bases and J lost 3, with 10 bases in between. The CDR3 extends over 14 amino acids. Full variable domain (missing parts from reference TRBV7-6 and TRBJ1-1): GAGVSQSPRYKVTKRGQDVALRCDPISGHVSLYWYRQALGQGPEFLTYFNYEAQQDKSGLPNDRFSAERPEGSISTLTIQRTEQRDSAMYRCASSLKARDTEAFFGQGTRLTVV.

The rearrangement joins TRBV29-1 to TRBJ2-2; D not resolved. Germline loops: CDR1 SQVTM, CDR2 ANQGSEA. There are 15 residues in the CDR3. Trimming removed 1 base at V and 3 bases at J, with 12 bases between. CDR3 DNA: TGCAGCGTTGAAGGGAAGGGCTTGGACACCGGGGAGCTGTTTTTT. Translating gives CSVEGKGLDTGELFF.

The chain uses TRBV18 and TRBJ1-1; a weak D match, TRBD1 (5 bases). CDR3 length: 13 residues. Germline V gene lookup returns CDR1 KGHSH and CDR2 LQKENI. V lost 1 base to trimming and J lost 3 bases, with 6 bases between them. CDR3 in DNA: TGTGCCAGCTCACCACTAGGGGACACTGAAGCTTTCTTT. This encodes CASSPLGDTEAFF.

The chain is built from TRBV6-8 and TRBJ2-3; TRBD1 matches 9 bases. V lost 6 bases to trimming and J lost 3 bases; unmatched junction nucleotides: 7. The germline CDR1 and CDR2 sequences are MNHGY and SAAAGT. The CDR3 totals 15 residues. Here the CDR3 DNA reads TGTGCCAGCAGGAGGGGGACAGGGCTGACAGATACGCAGTATTTT. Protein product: CASRRGTGLTDTQYF.

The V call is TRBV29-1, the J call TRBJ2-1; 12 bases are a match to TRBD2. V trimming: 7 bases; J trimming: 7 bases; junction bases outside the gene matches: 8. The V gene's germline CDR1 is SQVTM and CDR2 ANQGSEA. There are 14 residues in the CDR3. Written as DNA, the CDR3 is TGCAGCGCCTCGACTAGCGGGGGAGGGAATGAGCAGTTCTTC. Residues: CSASTSGGGNEQFF.

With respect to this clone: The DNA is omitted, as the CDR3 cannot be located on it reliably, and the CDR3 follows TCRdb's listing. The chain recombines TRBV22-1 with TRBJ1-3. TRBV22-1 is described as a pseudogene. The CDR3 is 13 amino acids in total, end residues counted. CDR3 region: CASSFGGGNTIYF.

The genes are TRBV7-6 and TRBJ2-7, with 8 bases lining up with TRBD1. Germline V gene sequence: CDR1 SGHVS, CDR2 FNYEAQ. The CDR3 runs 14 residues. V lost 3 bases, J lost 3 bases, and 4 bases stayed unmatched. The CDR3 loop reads CASSLQGASYEQYF. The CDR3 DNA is TGTGCCAGCAGCTTGCAGGGGGCCAGCTACGAGCAGTACTTC.